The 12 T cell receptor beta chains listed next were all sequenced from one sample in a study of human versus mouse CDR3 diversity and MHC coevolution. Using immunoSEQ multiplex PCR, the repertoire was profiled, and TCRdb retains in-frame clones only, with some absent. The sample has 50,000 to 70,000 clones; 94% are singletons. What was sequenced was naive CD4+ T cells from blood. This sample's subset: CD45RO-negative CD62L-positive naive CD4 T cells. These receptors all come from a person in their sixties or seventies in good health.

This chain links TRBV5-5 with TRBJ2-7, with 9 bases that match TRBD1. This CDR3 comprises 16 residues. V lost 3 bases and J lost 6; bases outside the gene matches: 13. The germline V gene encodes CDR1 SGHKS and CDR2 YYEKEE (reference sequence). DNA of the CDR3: TGTGCCAGCAGCTCCCCTTCCAGGACAGGGGAGGGCGAGCAGTACTTC. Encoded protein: CASSSPSRTGEGEQYF.

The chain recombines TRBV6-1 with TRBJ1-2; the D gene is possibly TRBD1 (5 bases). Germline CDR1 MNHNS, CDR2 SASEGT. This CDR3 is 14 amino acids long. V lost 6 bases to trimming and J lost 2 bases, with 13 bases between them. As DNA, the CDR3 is TGTGCCAGCAGCCGACGGGGGGAAAACTATGGCTACACCTTC. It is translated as CASSRRGENYGYTF.

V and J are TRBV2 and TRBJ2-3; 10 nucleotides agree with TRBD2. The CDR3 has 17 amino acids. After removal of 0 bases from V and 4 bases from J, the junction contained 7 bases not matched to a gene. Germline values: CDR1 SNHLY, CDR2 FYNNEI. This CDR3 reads CASSEAPSGSGADTQYF. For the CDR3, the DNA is TGTGCCAGCAGTGAAGCGCCTAGCGGGAGTGGAGCAGATACGCAGTATTTT.

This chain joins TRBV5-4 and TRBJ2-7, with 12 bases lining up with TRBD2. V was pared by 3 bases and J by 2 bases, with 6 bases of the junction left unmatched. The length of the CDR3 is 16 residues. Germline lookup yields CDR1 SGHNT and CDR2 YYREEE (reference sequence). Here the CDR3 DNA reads TGTGCCAGCAGCTGGCGCCTAGCGGGAGGGACCTACGAGCAGTACTTC. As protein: CASSWRLAGGTYEQYF.

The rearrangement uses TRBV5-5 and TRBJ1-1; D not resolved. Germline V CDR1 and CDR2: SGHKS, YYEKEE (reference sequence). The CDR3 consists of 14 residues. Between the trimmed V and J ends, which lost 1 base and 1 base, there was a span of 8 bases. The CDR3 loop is CASSLQGGNTEAFF. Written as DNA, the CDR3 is TGTGCCAGCAGCTTGCAAGGCGGGAACACTGAAGCTTTCTTT.

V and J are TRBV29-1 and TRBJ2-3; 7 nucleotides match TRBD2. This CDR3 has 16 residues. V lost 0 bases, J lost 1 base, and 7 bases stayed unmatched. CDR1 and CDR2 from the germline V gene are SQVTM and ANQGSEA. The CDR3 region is CSVEDPRGRGTDTQYF. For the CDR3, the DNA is TGCAGCGTTGAAGATCCCCGGGGGAGGGGCACAGATACGCAGTATTTT.

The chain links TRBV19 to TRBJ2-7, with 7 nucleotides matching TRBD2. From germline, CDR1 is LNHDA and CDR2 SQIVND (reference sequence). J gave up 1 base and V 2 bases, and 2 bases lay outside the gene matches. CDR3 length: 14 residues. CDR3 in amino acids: CASSIRRESYEQYF. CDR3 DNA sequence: TGTGCCAGTAGTATAAGGCGGGAGTCCTACGAGCAGTACTTC.

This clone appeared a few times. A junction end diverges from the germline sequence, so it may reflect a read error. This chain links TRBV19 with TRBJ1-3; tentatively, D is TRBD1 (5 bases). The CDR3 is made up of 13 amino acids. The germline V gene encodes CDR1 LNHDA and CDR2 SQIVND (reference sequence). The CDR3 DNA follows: TGTGCCAGTAGTATGGCCCGCCGGGACTCCTTGGATTTT. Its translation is CASSMARRDSLDF.

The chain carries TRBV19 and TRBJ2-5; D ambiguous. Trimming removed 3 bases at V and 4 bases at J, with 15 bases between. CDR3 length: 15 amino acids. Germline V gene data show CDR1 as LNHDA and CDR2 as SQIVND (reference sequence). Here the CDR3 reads CASSISGFSGETQYF. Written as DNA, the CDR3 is TGTGCCAGTAGTATTTCTGGCTTTTCGGGAGAGACCCAGTACTTC.

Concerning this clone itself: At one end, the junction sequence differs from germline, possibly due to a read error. The CDR3 region is CASSLDRGSTNTQYF. CDR3 bases: TGTGCCAGCAGCTTAGACAGGGGCAGCACAAATACGCAGTATTTT. The gene calls are TRBV7-2 and TRBJ2-3, with 7 bases fitting TRBD1. The CDR3 is made up of 15 amino acids. Germline V gene data show CDR1 as SGHTA and CDR2 as FQGNSA. The full variable domain, rest sourced from reference TRBV7-2 and TRBJ2-3, is GAGVSQSPSNKVTEKGKDVELRCDPISGHTALYWYRQSLGQGLEFLIYFQGNSAPDKSGLPSDRFSAERTGGSVSTLTIQRTQQEDSAVYLCASSLDRGSTNTQYFGPGTRLTVL.

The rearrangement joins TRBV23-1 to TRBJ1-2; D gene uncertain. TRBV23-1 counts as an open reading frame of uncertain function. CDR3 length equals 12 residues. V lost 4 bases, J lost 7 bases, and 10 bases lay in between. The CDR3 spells CASSPAPGGYTF. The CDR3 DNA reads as TGCGCCAGCAGTCCGGCCCCAGGTGGCTACACCTTC.

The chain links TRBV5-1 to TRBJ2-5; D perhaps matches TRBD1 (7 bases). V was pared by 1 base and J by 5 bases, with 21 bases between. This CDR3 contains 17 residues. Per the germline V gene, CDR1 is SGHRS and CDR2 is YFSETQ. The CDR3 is CASSLSGVGGAGETQYF. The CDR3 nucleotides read TGCGCCAGCAGCTTGTCCGGGGTAGGGGGCGCGGGGGAGACCCAGTACTTC.